This T cell receptor (beta chain) was recorded in a study of T cells expressing NK-cell markers. Study details: CD3+CD56+NKG2C+, CD3+CD56+NKG2C- and CD3+CD56-NKG2C+ T cells, once sorted, supplied the TCR beta repertoires. There were seven HCMV-seropositive donors and one seronegative donor among the eight sequenced.

Study-wide findings and caveats: Dominant NKG2C+ clonotypes accounted for about 1.0-8% of CD8+ T cells in more than five donors.

TCR beta libraries carry UMIs added by 5'RACE template switching. Reprocessing the 5' RACE reads, TCRdb reports a single entry for every CDR3 protein and omits DNA. This listing includes fewer than 400,000 distinct CDR3 sequences. CDR3 length: 15 amino acids. Germline V gene lookup returns CDR1 SGDLS and CDR2 YYNGEE. About this clonotype: Its specificity is unknown.

This sequence originates from a man aged 18-69 years in good health. The sample was blood T cells: a sorted CD56 or NKG2C T cell subset, CD4+ or CD8+ T cells, or bulk PBMC T cells (not recorded which). The chain has TRBV9 and TRBJ2-7; TCRdb indicates TRBD2, and absent DNA this call remains unverified. CDR3 in amino acids: CASSVGAGGYYEQYF.